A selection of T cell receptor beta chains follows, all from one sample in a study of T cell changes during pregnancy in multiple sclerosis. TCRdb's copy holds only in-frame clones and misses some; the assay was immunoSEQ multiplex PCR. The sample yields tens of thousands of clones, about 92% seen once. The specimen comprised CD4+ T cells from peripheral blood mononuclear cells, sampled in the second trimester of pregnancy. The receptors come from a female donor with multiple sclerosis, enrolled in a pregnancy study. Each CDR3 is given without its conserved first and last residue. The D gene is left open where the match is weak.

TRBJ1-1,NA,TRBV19,ASSMSTKNTEAF
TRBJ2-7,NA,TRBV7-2,ASSFSRDYEQY
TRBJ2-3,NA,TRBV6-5,ASRPGGAYTQY
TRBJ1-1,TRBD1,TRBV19,ASRLDRGGTEAF
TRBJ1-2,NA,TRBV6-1,ASSAQVYGYT
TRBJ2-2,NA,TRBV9,ASSVFWNTGELF
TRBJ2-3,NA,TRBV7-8,ASSSRPSVSTDTQY
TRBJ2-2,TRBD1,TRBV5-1,ASRSGTGRPGELF
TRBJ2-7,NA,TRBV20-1,SVRSSYEQY
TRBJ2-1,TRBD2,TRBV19,ASSPGGGARKNEQF
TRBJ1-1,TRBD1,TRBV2,ASRLDRGPEAF
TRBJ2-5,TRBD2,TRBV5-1,ASSPRPLVAGEETQY
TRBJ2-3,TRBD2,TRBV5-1,ASSLGAGTDTQY
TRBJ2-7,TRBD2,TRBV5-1,ASSLEEAGGYEQY
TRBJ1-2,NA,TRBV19,ASSPRGGTNYGYT
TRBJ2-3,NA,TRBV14,ASSPPIRGDYTDTQY
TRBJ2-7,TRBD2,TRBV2,ASSWRVDRSLKAGGPLYEQY
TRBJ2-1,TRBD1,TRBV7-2,ASSMDRGREQF
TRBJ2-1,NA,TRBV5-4,ASSSRGSGEQF
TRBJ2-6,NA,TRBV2,ASSKGGLPSGANVLT
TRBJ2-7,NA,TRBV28,ASSFPLGGSSSYEQY
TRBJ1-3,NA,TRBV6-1,ASSVTGSSGNTIY
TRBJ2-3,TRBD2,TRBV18,ASSPLRGRDTDTQY
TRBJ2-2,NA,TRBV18,ASSPLLEIGGELF
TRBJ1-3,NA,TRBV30,ACVDWGGISGNTIY
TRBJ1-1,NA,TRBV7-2,ASSSDGTVTEAF
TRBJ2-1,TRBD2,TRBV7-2,ASGNRLPREDEQF
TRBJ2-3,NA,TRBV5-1,ASSSPTDTQY
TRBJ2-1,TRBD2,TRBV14,ASSRGRGLAGGSSYNEQF
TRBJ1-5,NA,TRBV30,AWSRSREGNQPQH
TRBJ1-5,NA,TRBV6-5,ASSYQHAWPQH
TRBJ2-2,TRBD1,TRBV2,ASSIAPWDRESGELF
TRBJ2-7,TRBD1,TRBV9,ASSNGQVSYEQY
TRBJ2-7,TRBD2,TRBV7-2,ASSSRTSGSQY
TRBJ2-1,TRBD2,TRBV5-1,ASFYGTSGISEQF
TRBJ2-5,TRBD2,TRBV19,ASSIGGRWGGGQETQY
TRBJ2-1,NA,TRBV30,AWRGQGNNEQF
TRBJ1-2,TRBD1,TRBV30,GTTGGDYGYT
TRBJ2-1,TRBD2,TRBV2,ASRVLAEGF
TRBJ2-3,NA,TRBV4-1,ASSQDQRHSRGATDTQY
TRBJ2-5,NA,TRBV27,ASRVQGSETQY
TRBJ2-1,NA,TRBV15,ATSRATTNPEQF
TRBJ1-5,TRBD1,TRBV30,AWSPGQGTNQPQH
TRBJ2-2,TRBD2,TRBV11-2,ASSLAAGSSTGELF
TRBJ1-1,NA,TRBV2,ASSRHWDTEAF
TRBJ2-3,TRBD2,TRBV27,ASFSGLAGGFPDTQY
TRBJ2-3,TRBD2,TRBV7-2,ASSERLAGVRPDTQY
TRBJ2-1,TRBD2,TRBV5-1,ASSLGLAGGPYNEQF
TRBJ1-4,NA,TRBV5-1,ASSWAPATNEKLF
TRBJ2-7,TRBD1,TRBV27,ASSFFGTGLTYEQY
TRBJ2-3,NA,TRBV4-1,ASSQGLTTDTQY
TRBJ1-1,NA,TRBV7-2,ASSLSQGGMNTEAF
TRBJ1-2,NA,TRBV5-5,ASSYEVGGYT
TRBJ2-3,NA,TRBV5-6,ASSGRIKTDTQY